This T cell receptor (beta chain) was retrieved from a study of shared clonotypes between healthy human individuals. Assay: immunoSEQ multiplex PCR; the TCRdb copy retains only in-frame clones and omits some. The data hold fewer than 800,000 clones, with about 91% observed a single time. The V gene lost 1 base and the J gene lost 5 bases, with 12 bases spanning the gap. Germline CDR1 reads PRHDT; CDR2 reads FYEKMQ (reference sequence). This CDR3 comprises 14 residues. CD45RO-negative CD8 cells positively selected for CCR7 made up the naive population, which excluded terminally differentiated effector memory CD45RA+ cells.

The sequence came from a young man in good health. Specimen: naive CD8+ T cells sorted from blood. The chain has TRBV13 and TRBJ2-7; D is undetermined. The CDR3 nucleotides read TGTGCCAGCAGCTTAGAGTCCATGCCCCACGAGCAGTACTTC. This codes for CASSLESMPHEQYF. Full variable domain (missing parts from reference TRBV13 and TRBJ2-7): AAGVIQSPRHLIKEKRETATLKCYPIPRHDTVYWYQQGPGQDPQFLISFYEKMQSDKGSIPDRFSAQQFSDYHSELNMSSLELGDSALYFCASSLESMPHEQYFGPGTRLTVT.